The rows below give T cell receptor beta chains drawn from one sample of a study of regulatory T cells in long-lasting Graves disease. TCRdb re-called the multiplex PCR reads through MiXCR, storing one row per CDR3 protein. The repertoire holds roughly 610,000 distinct CDR3 sequences, around 17% seen once, with approximately 18% in the top ten. These data also featured in a second study, about T cells in Graves' hyperthyroidism and ophthalmopathy.

The material sequenced was peripheral blood mononuclear cells (PBMCs), taken at new diagnosis, from a patient treated with antithyroid drugs. These receptors were taken from a woman aged 25 to 39 with Graves disease. CDR3s include the opening cysteine and the closing phenylalanine or tryptophan. The order of the fields is D gene, J gene, clone size, V gene, CDR3 protein, CDR3 DNA. A D gene is named only where the DNA matches it firmly. Clone size is shown for a subset of rows, as once, few, many or a class of expanded clone.

NA	TRBJ1-1	many	TRBV18	CASSPPSSGRGEAFF	TGTGCCAGCTCACCACCGAGTTCAGGGAGGGGTGAAGCTTTCTTT
NA	TRBJ2-2	NA	TRBV7-2	CASSPHSSSEVTGELFF	TGTGCCAGCAGCCCACACAGTTCCTCAGAAGTAACCGGGGAGCTGTTTTTT
TRBD2	TRBJ2-7	many	TRBV28	CASNELAGVSHEQYF	TGTGCCAGCAACGAACTAGCGGGAGTTTCCCACGAGCAGTACTTC
NA	TRBJ1-5	NA	TRBV27	CASRPTGTIRGPQHF	TGTGCCAGCCGGCCCACAGGGACAATAAGAGGTCCCCAGCATTTT
TRBD1	TRBJ1-5	many	TRBV7-2	CASSPDRAQPQHF	TGTGCCAGCAGCCCAGACAGGGCTCAGCCCCAGCATTTT
NA	TRBJ1-2	many	TRBV7-8	CASGTSANYGYTF	TGTGCCAGCGGGACATCAGCTAACTATGGCTACACCTTC
TRBD2	TRBJ2-1	NA	TRBV3-1	CASSQVRRERLAGDEQFF	TGTGCCAGCAGCCAAGTCAGGAGGGAGCGACTAGCGGGAGATGAGCAGTTCTTC
NA	TRBJ2-3	many	TRBV28	CASQGGDTQYF	TGTGCCAGCCAAGGAGGGGATACGCAGTATTTT
TRBD2	TRBJ2-3	many	TRBV5-1	CASSLASGSTDTQYF	TGCGCCAGCAGCTTGGCTAGCGGGAGCACAGATACGCAGTATTTT
NA	TRBJ2-2	NA	TRBV3-1	CASTARVNTGELFF	TGTGCCAGCACCGCTCGGGTCAACACCGGGGAGCTGTTTTTT
NA	TRBJ2-1	many	TRBV7-8	CASSLESPSVYNEQFF	TGTGCCAGCAGCTTAGAGTCTCCTAGCGTCTACAATGAGCAGTTCTTC
NA	TRBJ2-7	NA	TRBV5-1	CASSWGSQGNEQYF	TGCGCCAGCAGCTGGGGGTCCCAAGGAAACGAGCAGTACTTC
TRBD1	TRBJ2-1	NA	TRBV7-2	CASSAFPGTGGHNEQFF	TGTGCCAGCAGCGCCTTTCCCGGGACAGGGGGGCACAATGAGCAGTTCTTC
NA	TRBJ2-7	few	TRBV9	CASSTGTTYEQYF	TGTGCCAGCAGCACAGGTACAACCTACGAGCAGTACTTC
NA	TRBJ1-6	NA	TRBV3-1	CASSPLAGTSRNSPLHF	TGTGCCAGCAGCCCTTTAGCGGGGACATCTCGTAATTCACCCCTCCACTTT
NA	TRBJ1-5	NA	TRBV10-3	CAISEEDRRQPQHF	TGTGCCATCAGTGAGGAGGACCGACGTCAGCCCCAGCATTTT
NA	TRBJ2-1	NA	TRBV28	CASSIQGHEQFF	TGTGCCAGCAGCATACAGGGTCATGAGCAGTTCTTC
NA	TRBJ2-5	NA	TRBV7-7	CASSLGDIPGVAQYF	TGTGCTAGCAGCTTAGGTGACATCCCGGGTGTCGCCCAGTACTTC
NA	TRBJ1-1	many	TRBV3-1	CASSQDGRTPLGFF	TGTGCCAGCAGCCAAGATGGTAGGACACCCCTTGGGTTCTTT
TRBD1	TRBJ2-7	few	TRBV6-5	CASSYSLGGDREQYF	TGTGCCAGCAGTTACTCCCTAGGTGGGGACAGAGAGCAGTACTTC
NA	TRBJ1-3	few	TRBV7-2	CASSLYPLGAGNTIYF	TGTGCCAGCAGCTTGTACCCATTGGGGGCTGGAAACACCATATATTTT
NA	TRBJ1-4	NA	TRBV30	CAWSATGGRGEKLFF	TGTGCCTGGAGTGCCACGGGGGGGAGAGGAGAAAAACTGTTTTTT
NA	TRBJ1-2	NA	TRBV4-1	CASSQFRTDGYTF	TGCGCCAGCAGCCAGTTCAGGACAGATGGCTACACCTTC
TRBD2	TRBJ2-2	NA	TRBV7-9	CASSIGLAGVGGELFF	TGTGCCAGCAGCATAGGACTAGCGGGAGTCGGCGGGGAGCTGTTTTTT